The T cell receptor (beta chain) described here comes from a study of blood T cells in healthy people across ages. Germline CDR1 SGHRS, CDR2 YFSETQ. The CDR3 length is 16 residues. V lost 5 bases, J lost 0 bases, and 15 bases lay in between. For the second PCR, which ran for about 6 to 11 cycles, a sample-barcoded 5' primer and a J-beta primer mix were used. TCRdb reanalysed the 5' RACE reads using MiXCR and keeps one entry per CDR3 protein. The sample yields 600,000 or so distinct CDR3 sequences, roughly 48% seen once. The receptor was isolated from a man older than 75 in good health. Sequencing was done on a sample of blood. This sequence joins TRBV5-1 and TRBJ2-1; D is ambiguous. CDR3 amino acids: CASRERPESSYNEQFF. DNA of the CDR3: TGCGCCAGCAGGGAACGACCCGAGAGCTCCTACAATGAGCAGTTCTTC.